The clone carrying this TCR beta chain was counted only a few times. Its specificity is not known. Unique molecular identifiers featured in each of the TCR beta cDNA libraries. One entry per CDR3 protein results from TCRdb running MiXCR on the PCR reads. The sample consists of a few hundred thousand distinct CDR3 sequences, less than 40% of them appearing once. The data originate from a study of post-analysis software for immune sequencing data. Study as a whole: Some patients lacked subtype; others had relapsing-remitting, secondary progressive or progressive-relapsing disease. Study results and caveats: Co-batched samples clustered tightly together by F measure.

The clonotype originates from a girl aged 2-10 years with multiple sclerosis. The sequencing input was blood.

The CDR3 reads CASRPHYEQYF. The CDR3 DNA reads as TGTGCCAGCAGGCCCCATTACGAGCAGTACTTC. This rearrangement joins TRBV2 to TRBJ2-7; no clear D. Germline CDR1 SNHLY, CDR2 FYNNEI. The CDR3 runs 11 residues. Trimming removed 6 bases from V and 4 bases from J, with 7 bases in between.